These 21 T cell receptor beta chains were all obtained from the same sample, sequenced in a study of blood T cells in healthy people across ages. The authors ran a second PCR of 7 to 11 cycles using a sample-barcoded 5' primer and a J-beta primer mix. TCRdb reprocessed the 5' RACE reads via MiXCR and lists one record per CDR3 protein. The table has 1.5 million to 2 million distinct CDR3 sequences, around 50% seen once; the top ten hold around 2.1%. Sample: blood. All receptors derive from a woman between 40 and 50 years old in good health.

The V and J genes are TRBV2 and TRBJ2-7; 7 bases are a match to TRBD2. Unmatched junction bases numbered 11, after V lost 2 bases and J lost 7 bases. CDR3 length equals 15 residues. CDR1 and CDR2 (germline): SNHLY, FYNNEI. In nucleotides, the CDR3 is TGTGCCAGCAGTGAAAGACTAGCTAGCTACAATGAGCAGTACTTC. This translates into CASSERLASYNEQYF.

The chain links TRBV5-1 to TRBJ2-3; D gene ambiguous. The CDR3 contains 15 residues. Germline CDR1 is SGHRS and CDR2 is YFSETQ. V was shortened by 4 bases and J by 0 bases, with 12 bases between the two germline ends. The CDR3 here is CASSRVGPSTDTQYF. The CDR3 nucleotides read TGCGCCAGCAGCCGCGTTGGGCCTAGCACAGATACGCAGTATTTT.

The chain couples TRBV4-3 to TRBJ2-1, with 7 bases aligning to TRBD1. CDR3 length: 15 residues. Per the germline V gene, CDR1 is LGHNA and CDR2 is YSLEER. The V segment lost 5 bases and the J segment 0 bases; nucleotides outside the gene matches: 4. CDR3 in DNA: TGCGCCAGCAGCTTCGGACAGGCCTCCTACAATGAGCAGTTCTTC. This sequence encodes CASSFGQASYNEQFF.

This clonotype came up a few times. CDR3 region: CASSPEPRRNEQFF. The CDR3 DNA follows: TGTGCCAGCAGTCCGGAGCCCCGTCGCAATGAGCAGTTCTTC. The chain employs TRBV27 and TRBJ2-1; D not resolved. The CDR3 consists of 14 residues. CDR1 is MNHEY and CDR2 is SMNVEV in the germline V gene (reference sequence). V was shortened by 5 bases and J by 6 bases, with 14 bases between the two germline ends.

J is TRBJ1-4 and V is TRBV24-1; D gene unclear. From germline, CDR1 is KGHDR and CDR2 SFDVKD. Trimming stripped 5 bases from V and 8 bases from J, with 8 bases between. The CDR3 covers 12 residues. In DNA form, the CDR3 reads TGTGCCACCAGTGGCCTTGGGGAAAAACTGTTTTTT. Residues: CATSGLGEKLFF.

The genes are TRBV27 and TRBJ2-5; D is undetermined. V lost 2 bases to trimming and J lost 2 bases, with 15 bases between them. There are 16 residues in the CDR3. In germline, CDR1 is MNHEY, CDR2 SMNVEV (reference sequence). DNA of the CDR3: TGTGCCAGCAGTTTACTCCACGCGAGACATCAAGAGACCCAGTACTTC. As protein: CASSLLHARHQETQYF.

This clonotype has more than one count but fewer than ten. This sequence joins TRBV7-2 and TRBJ1-4, with D possibly being TRBD1 (5 bases). V shed 0 bases and J shed 10 bases, with 12 bases lying between them. The length of the CDR3 is 14 residues. Looked up from germline, CDR1 is SGHTA and CDR2 is FQGNSA. The CDR3 DNA reads TGTGCCAGCAGCTTAGCGCCTCACCAGGGAAAACTGTTTTTT. Residues: CASSLAPHQGKLFF.

This clonotype is a singleton in its sample. V and J are TRBV20-1 and TRBJ1-5; the match to TRBD1 covers 8 bases. J gave up 2 bases and V 4 bases, and 4 bases lay outside the gene matches. The CDR3 length is 14 residues. Looked up from germline, CDR1 is DFQATT and CDR2 is SNEGSKA (reference sequence). The CDR3 loop reads CSANDRGGNQPQHF. For the CDR3, the DNA is TGCAGTGCTAACGACAGGGGAGGCAATCAGCCCCAGCATTTT.

The chain couples TRBV29-1 to TRBJ2-4, with a tentative D call TRBD2 (6 bases). The J call may be faulty, since TRBJ2-5 better matches the DNA end. Looked up from germline, CDR1 is SQVTM and CDR2 is ANQGSEA. The CDR3 runs to 16 residues. Written as DNA, the CDR3 is TGCAGCGTCCTACCCACGCCCCGCGGGGCCCAGAAGACCCAGTACTTC. It yields the protein CSVLPTPRGAQKTQYF.

J is TRBJ1-2 and V is TRBV3-1; D is unresolved. Trimming removed 8 bases at V and 4 bases at J, with 11 bases between. This CDR3 spans 12 amino acids. Germline V CDR1 and CDR2: LGHDT, YNNKEL (reference sequence). CDR3 sequence (DNA): TGTGCCAGCCAAACGGGCGGCTATGGCTACACCTTC. Residues: CASQTGGYGYTF.

V usage is TRBV12-3 or TRBV12-4 and J usage is TRBJ1-2; D may be TRBD1 (6 bases). CDR3 length: 14 residues. With 2 bases removed from V and 7 bases from J, the gap between germline ends came to 14 bases. The chain's CDR3 is CASSLKPGHCGYTF. The CDR3 DNA follows: TGTGCCAGCAGTTTAAAGCCGGGACACTGTGGCTACACCTTC.

This clonotype was seen once. V and J are TRBV9 and TRBJ2-1; D is perhaps TRBD2 (6 bases). The CDR3 length is 15 residues. V lost 0 bases and J 8 bases, leaving 15 bases between the germline ends. In germline, CDR1 is SGDLS, CDR2 YYNGEE. This CDR3 is CASSVVLAAKDEQFF. The CDR3 bases are TGTGCCAGCAGCGTAGTACTAGCCGCTAAAGATGAGCAGTTCTTC.

The rearrangement joins TRBV5-1 to TRBJ1-6, with D tentatively TRBD1 (5 bases). The germline gives CDR1 SGHRS, CDR2 YFSETQ. Trimming stripped 0 bases from V and 8 bases from J, with 12 bases between. The CDR3 consists of 15 residues. In DNA form, the CDR3 reads TGCGCCAGCAGCTTGGGGCAGGGAAGGGATTCACCCCTCCACTTT. Amino acid sequence: CASSLGQGRDSPLHF.

The V gene is TRBV20-1, the J gene TRBJ2-5, with 9 bases identical to TRBD2. CDR1 DFQATT and CDR2 SNEGSKA come from the germline V gene (reference sequence). This CDR3 region has 15 residues. Unmatched junction bases numbered 11, after V lost 4 bases and J lost 5 bases. CDR3 nucleotide sequence: TGCAGTGCTAAGCCGGCGGGGGGGCCGTTGGAGACCCAGTACTTC. It encodes CSAKPAGGPLETQYF.

The chain carries TRBV12-3 or TRBV12-4 and TRBJ1-5; D is unclear. Between the trimmed V and J ends, which lost 3 bases and 4 bases, there was a span of 13 bases. The CDR3 sequence is 15 residues long. DNA of the CDR3: TGTGCCAGCAGTTTCCAGCGCCAACGTAATCAGCCCCAGCATTTT. Amino acid sequence: CASSFQRQRNQPQHF.

This rearrangement joins TRBV5-1 to TRBJ2-7; 12 positions match TRBD1. The last part of the DNA fits TRBJ2-4 better; the J call may be wrong. There are 18 residues in the CDR3. Germline loops: CDR1 SGHRS, CDR2 YFSETQ. The CDR3 region has the DNA TGCGCCAGCAGCACGGGACAGGGGGCTACGGGGGCCAAAAACATTCAGTACTTC. It specifies CASSTGQGATGAKNIQYF.

The chain has TRBV28 and TRBJ1-2, with TRBD1 as a possible D gene (6 bases). Germline V lookup: CDR1 MDHEN, CDR2 SYDVKM. Trimming took 6 bases from V and 0 from J, leaving 14 bases between them. The CDR3 runs to 15 residues. CDR3 amino acids: CASSPRGTPNYGYTF. Here the CDR3 DNA reads TGTGCCAGCAGCCCCAGGGGTACCCCTAACTATGGCTACACCTTC.

The chain has TRBV7-3 and TRBJ2-1; 8 bases are shared with TRBD1. The CDR3 sequence is 15 residues long. CDR1 and CDR2 from the germline V gene are SGHTA and FQGTGA. The V gene end was trimmed by 2 bases and the J gene end by 5 bases; junction bases not matched to a gene: 5. The CDR3 spells CASSLSQGAHNEQFF. The CDR3 DNA reads TGTGCCAGCAGCTTATCCCAGGGGGCGCACAATGAGCAGTTCTTC.

The chain uses TRBV29-1 and TRBJ2-3; D not certain. The V gene's germline CDR1 is SQVTM and CDR2 ANQGSEA. Between the trimmed V and J ends, which lost 4 bases and 1 base, there was a span of 15 bases. The CDR3 contains 15 residues. CDR3 sequence (DNA): TGCAGCGTTGTAGAGAGAAGGGTCGGCACAGATACGCAGTATTTT. It translates to CSVVERRVGTDTQYF.

The rearrangement uses TRBV6-2 or TRBV6-3 and TRBJ2-3; 8 positions agree with TRBD1. Germline V gene data show CDR1 as MNHEY and CDR2 as SVGEGT. The CDR3 totals 13 residues. After removal of 7 bases from V and 5 bases from J, the junction contained 5 bases not matched to a gene. CDR3: CASTGQGGDTQYF. CDR3 nucleotide sequence: TGTGCCAGCACCGGACAGGGCGGAGATACGCAGTATTTT.

This chain joins TRBV11-2 and TRBJ2-1; 14 bases line up with TRBD2. Germline V gene data show CDR1 as SGHAT and CDR2 as FQNNGV. The V gene end was trimmed by 5 bases and the J gene end by 15 bases; junction bases not matched to a gene: 9. The CDR3 totals 14 residues. The CDR3 nucleotides are TGTGCCAGCAGCCCCGGGACTAGCGGGGGACTAGGGTTCTTC. Amino acids: CASSPGTSGGLGFF.